The entry below describes one TCR beta chain. The repertoire was sequenced with immunoSEQ multiplex PCR; TCRdb's copy has only in-frame clones and lacks some. This sample carries around 220,000 clones, approximately 78% of them seen once, and the ten largest clones take roughly 8.2%. The data were taken from a study of blood T cell repertoires in COVID-19. Study-wide background: The cDNA or gDNA used as material had been derived from T cells, B-cell-depleted T cells, or PBMCs.

Per germline, CDR1 SGHNT and CDR2 YENEEA. V lost 2 bases and J lost 5, with 19 bases in between. This CDR3 has 17 residues. What was sequenced was peripheral blood. The origin of this receptor is an elderly woman with COVID-19, enrolled during active disease. J is TRBJ2-1 and V is TRBV11-3; D possibly corresponds to TRBD2 (6 bases). This CDR3 reads CASSLQGLPGINNEQFF. The CDR3 nucleotides are TGTGCCAGCAGCTTACAGGGACTCCCGGGGATCAACAATGAGCAGTTCTTC.